The rows below give T cell receptor beta chains drawn from one sample of a study of blood T cell repertoires in COVID-19. Sequencing was performed with immunoSEQ multiplex PCR; in TCRdb, only in-frame clones are kept and a portion is missing. The sample includes 95,000 to 150,000 clones, over 70% seen only once; the top ten take 3.8%. Sample: peripheral blood. The receptors were gathered from a woman aged 45 to 65 with acute or convalescent COVID-19. The CDR3 runs from the conserved cysteine through the conserved F or W. D genes are given only for firm matches. The size field is filled for only some rows; it gives once, few, many or a size class.

J gene: TRBJ2-1; D gene: TRBD1; clone size: once; V gene: TRBV5-4; CDR3 DNA: TGTGCCAGCAGCTTCGAGAACAGGGGGCTTAATGAGCAGTTCTTC; CDR3 protein: CASSFENRGLNEQFF
J gene: TRBJ1-5; D gene: TRBD1; clone size: -; V gene: TRBV19; CDR3 DNA: TGTGCCAGTAGTATCGGTTACAGGGGCGGTCAGCCCCAGCATTTT; CDR3 protein: CASSIGYRGGQPQHF
J gene: TRBJ2-3; D gene: TRBD2; clone size: -; V gene: TRBV3-1/TRBV3-2; CDR3 DNA: TGTGCCAGCAGCCAGGGTGTCCAGCGGGGGAACTCAGATACGCAGTATTTT; CDR3 protein: CASSQGVQRGNSDTQYF
J gene: TRBJ1-2; D gene: -; clone size: few; V gene: TRBV6-1; CDR3 DNA: TGTGCCAGCAGTGAGACCCGGGTGATGTATGGCTACACCTTC; CDR3 protein: CASSETRVMYGYTF
J gene: TRBJ2-1; D gene: TRBD1; clone size: -; V gene: TRBV27; CDR3 DNA: TGTGCCAGCAGTTCTTACAGGGGGATCTCCTACAATGAGCAGTTCTTC; CDR3 protein: CASSSYRGISYNEQFF
J gene: TRBJ1-5; D gene: -; clone size: -; V gene: TRBV19; CDR3 DNA: TGTGCCAGTAGTAGGAATGGACAGCTTCTTGGTCAGCCCCAGCATTTT; CDR3 protein: CASSRNGQLLGQPQHF
J gene: TRBJ2-6; D gene: TRBD2; clone size: -; V gene: TRBV4-2; CDR3 DNA: TGTGCCACCTCGGGTGGGACTACCACCTCTGGGGCCAACGTCCTGACTTTC; CDR3 protein: CATSGGTTTSGANVLTF
J gene: TRBJ1-2; D gene: -; clone size: -; V gene: TRBV30; CDR3 DNA: TGTGCCTGGAGGACACCCCCTTCTGCTGGCTACACCTTC; CDR3 protein: CAWRTPPSAGYTF
J gene: TRBJ2-1; D gene: TRBD2; clone size: -; V gene: TRBV19; CDR3 DNA: TGTGCCAGTAGTATAGATCGGTCAGCGGGAGGTCCCTACAATGAGCAGTTCTTC; CDR3 protein: CASSIDRSAGGPYNEQFF
J gene: TRBJ2-3; D gene: TRBD2; clone size: -; V gene: TRBV4-2; CDR3 DNA: TGTGCCAGCAGCCCCCCTAACGGGAGGGAAACAGATACGCAGTATTTT; CDR3 protein: CASSPPNGRETDTQYF
J gene: TRBJ1-6; D gene: TRBD1; clone size: -; V gene: TRBV6-5; CDR3 DNA: TGTGCCAGCATTCCGGGACAGGAGAATTCACCCCTCTACTTT; CDR3 protein: CASIPGQENSPLYF
J gene: TRBJ1-2; D gene: -; clone size: -; V gene: TRBV7-3; CDR3 DNA: TGTGCCAGCAGCTTAGGCGGATCCTATGGCTACACCTTC; CDR3 protein: CASSLGGSYGYTF
J gene: TRBJ1-5; D gene: -; clone size: -; V gene: TRBV12-5; CDR3 DNA: TGTGCTAGTGGTTTGTCAGGTGCGGGGACGCCCCAGCATTTT; CDR3 protein: CASGLSGAGTPQHF